A single sample gave rise to the 25 T cell receptor beta chains below, sequenced in a study of T cell responses to AZD1222 COVID-19 vaccine. TCRdb keeps only in-frame clones here, not all; method: immunoSEQ multiplex PCR. The sample yields under 150,000 clones, roughly 90% seen once. The input for sequencing was peripheral blood, taken 28 days after the second AZD1222 dose. Source of these receptors: an adult who received the AZD1222 COVID-19 vaccine.

The chain couples TRBV5-4 to TRBJ1-2; unclear D gene. Germline CDR1 reads SGHNT; CDR2 reads YYREEE (reference sequence). This CDR3 region has 14 residues. V was clipped by 0 bases and J by 4 bases, with 10 bases between them. CDR3 nucleotides: TGTGCCAGCAGCTTGGAAGGGCCTACCTATGGCTACACCTTC. Protein: CASSLEGPTYGYTF.

The gene calls are TRBV7-9 and TRBJ1-5, with D perhaps TRBD1 (6 bases). This CDR3 has 13 amino acids. The germline CDR1 and CDR2 sequences are SEHNR and FQNEAQ (reference sequence). V was clipped by 3 bases and J by 6 bases, with 9 bases between them. The CDR3 coding sequence is TGTGCCAGCAGCTTTGAGGGGGGTCAGCCCCAGCATTTT. Translating gives CASSFEGGQPQHF.

The chain uses TRBV20-1 and TRBJ1-2; D gene unclear. V was cut by 3 bases and J by 2 bases, with 4 bases left in between. The germline CDR1 and CDR2 sequences are DFQATT and SNEGSKA (reference sequence). This CDR3 is 11 amino acids long. For the CDR3, the DNA is TGCAGTGCTAGTACAAACTATGGCTACACCTTC. Its protein product is CSASTNYGYTF.

This clone came up a few times. The chain uses TRBV7-9 and TRBJ2-2; possible D gene TRBD1, 6 bases. Between the trimmed V and J ends, which lost 4 bases and 4 bases, there was a span of 16 bases. The CDR3 contains 16 residues. Germline V lookup: CDR1 SEHNR, CDR2 FQNEAQ (reference sequence). The CDR3 region is CASSSRQAIGTGELFF. In DNA, the CDR3 is TGTGCCAGCAGCTCTAGACAGGCTATTGGCACCGGGGAGCTGTTTTTT.

The gene calls are TRBV11-2 and TRBJ1-1, with D tentatively TRBD1 (6 bases). Per the germline V gene, CDR1 is SGHAT and CDR2 is FQNNGV. The CDR3 spans 14 residues. The V end was cut by 2 bases, the J end by 3 bases, with 10 bases between. CDR3 nucleotides: TGTGCCAGCAGCTTAAGGGGGGACCACACTGAAGCTTTCTTT. Translated: CASSLRGDHTEAFF. Full variable domain (rest looked up from reference TRBV11-2 and TRBJ1-1): EAGVAQSPRYKIIEKRQSVAFWCNPISGHATLYWYQQILGQGPKLLIQFQNNGVVDDSQLPKDRFSAERLKGVDSTLKIQPAKLEDSAVYLCASSLRGDHTEAFFGQGTRLTVV.

The rearrangement joins TRBV27 to TRBJ1-6, with 7 bases that match TRBD1. This CDR3 is built from 14 residues. V gave up 6 bases and J gave up 7 bases; unmatched junction bases: 6. The germline gives CDR1 MNHEY, CDR2 SMNVEV (reference sequence). The DNA of the CDR3 is TGTGCCAGCAGCCTGACAGGGAGGAATTCACCCCTCCACTTT. This sequence encodes CASSLTGRNSPLHF.

The rearrangement joins TRBV3-1 (or the pseudogene TRBV3-2) to TRBJ1-2, with 8 bases that match TRBD1. Losses at the gene ends were 4 bases for V and 1 base for J; bases not matched to a gene: 5. This CDR3 has 15 residues. CDR1 and CDR2 (germline): LGHDT, YNNKEL (reference sequence). CDR3 DNA: TGTGCCAGCAGCCTGGGACAGGAGCTTAACTATGGCTACACCTTC. It specifies CASSLGQELNYGYTF.

The rearrangement uses TRBV5-1 and TRBJ2-1, with TRBD1 matching 9 bases. This CDR3 spans 14 amino acids. Germline V lookup: CDR1 SGHRS, CDR2 YFSETQ. V lost 4 bases to trimming and J lost 12 bases; unmatched junction nucleotides: 11. The CDR3 sequence: CASSPAASDRGQFF. The CDR3 region has the DNA TGCGCCAGCAGCCCAGCAGCTTCGGACAGGGGGCAGTTCTTC.

The CDR3, as DNA: TGTGCCAGCAGTTTGACAGGGCCCAACTATGGCTACACCTTC. It is translated as CASSLTGPNYGYTF. This sequence joins TRBV27 and TRBJ1-2; TRBD1 agrees at 7 bases. There are 14 residues in the CDR3. Looked up from germline, CDR1 is MNHEY and CDR2 is SMNVEV (reference sequence). V lost 3 bases and J lost 2; bases outside the gene matches: 3.

The chain links TRBV2 to TRBJ1-1, with D possibly matching TRBD1 (6 bases). The CDR3 length is 13 residues. The V gene lost 8 bases and the J gene lost 1 base, with 11 bases spanning the gap. Germline V gene sequence: CDR1 SNHLY, CDR2 FYNNEI. The CDR3 sequence: CASQDRTNTEAFF. For the CDR3, the DNA is TGTGCCAGCCAGGACAGAACGAACACTGAAGCTTTCTTT. Using reference TRBV2 and TRBJ1-1 for the parts outside the CDR3, the full variable domain is EPEVTQTPSHQVTQMGQEVILRCVPISNHLYFYWYRQILGQKVEFLVSFYNNEISEKSEIFDDQFSVERPDGSNFTLKIRSTKLEDSAMYFCASQDRTNTEAFFGQGTRLTVV.

V and J are TRBV28 and TRBJ1-2; possibly TRBD1 for D (6 bases). This CDR3 is built from 16 residues. Trimming left V 3 bases short and J 3 bases short, with 17 bases between. CDR1 MDHEN and CDR2 SYDVKM come from the germline V gene. CDR3 coding DNA: TGTGCCAGCAGTTTTTCCGTGGGGGCGCAGGACTATGGCTACACCTTC. Translated, it gives CASSFSVGAQDYGYTF.

The chain couples TRBV7-2 to TRBJ2-5; 10 bases map to TRBD1. Per germline, CDR1 SGHTA and CDR2 FQGNSA. The J segment lost 4 bases and the V segment lost 0 bases, leaving 5 bases of the junction unmatched. This CDR3 spans 16 amino acids. CDR3 region: CASSLATGGIGETQYF. CDR3 coding DNA: TGTGCCAGCAGCTTAGCGACAGGGGGCATCGGAGAGACCCAGTACTTC.

J is TRBJ1-6 and V is TRBV3-1 (or the pseudogene TRBV3-2); TRBD1 agrees at 8 bases. This CDR3 has 16 residues. V was clipped by 0 bases and J by 9 bases; unmatched bases: 7. Per the germline V gene, CDR1 is LGHDT and CDR2 is YNNKEL (reference sequence). CDR3 nucleotide sequence: TGTGCCAGCAGCCAAGATCTTGGACAGGGCGGTTCACCCCTCCACTTT. Translating it yields CASSQDLGQGGSPLHF.

The chain recombines TRBV19 with TRBJ2-3; D is ambiguous. The CDR3 is 11 residues long. Germline values: CDR1 LNHDA, CDR2 SQIVND (reference sequence). V lost 4 bases and J lost 9, with 8 bases in between. For the CDR3, the DNA is TGTGCCAGTAGTACGTTAGGCACGCAGTATTTT. Its protein is CASSTLGTQYF.

The gene calls are TRBV25-1 and TRBJ2-1; the D gene could be TRBD1 or TRBD2 (6 bases each). V gave up 1 base and J gave up 1 base, with 11 bases separating them. This CDR3 comprises 16 residues. The V gene's germline CDR1 is MGHDK and CDR2 SYGVNS. The CDR3 coding sequence is TGTGCCAGCAGTGAATTAGGGGGGCGATCCTACAATGAGCAGTTCTTC. Translated: CASSELGGRSYNEQFF.

This chain uses TRBV5-1 with TRBJ2-3; D is unresolved. V lost 4 bases, J lost 2 bases, and 8 bases lay in between. The CDR3 length is 13 residues. The germline CDR1 and CDR2 sequences are SGHRS and YFSETQ. The CDR3, as DNA: TGCGCCAGCAGCGTAAACCCCACAGATACGCAGTATTTT. It codes for CASSVNPTDTQYF.

The chain combines TRBV29-1 with TRBJ2-2, with 8 bases lining up with TRBD2. The CDR3 has 15 amino acids. Germline CDR1 reads SQVTM; CDR2 reads ANQGSEA. V gave up 7 bases and J gave up 0 bases; unmatched junction bases: 7. CDR3: CSARGGQSNTGELFF. CDR3 bases: TGCAGCGCCCGGGGGGGGCAGTCGAACACCGGGGAGCTGTTTTTT.

This clone was counted a single time. The chain is built from TRBV4-1 and TRBJ2-1, with D perhaps matching TRBD1 or TRBD2 (5 bases each). The CDR3 spans 15 residues. Germline V lookup: CDR1 MGHRA, CDR2 YSYEKL. V gave up 2 bases and J gave up 8 bases, with 16 bases separating them. The CDR3 DNA follows: TGCGCCAGCAGCCAATCCCGGGACCAACGGCATGAGCAGTTCTTC. Translated, it gives CASSQSRDQRHEQFF.

This sequence joins TRBV6-1 and TRBJ1-2, with TRBD1 identical over 7 bases. The CDR3 contains 14 residues. Germline V gene lookup returns CDR1 MNHNS and CDR2 SASEGT. The V segment lost 2 bases and the J segment 3 bases; nucleotides outside the gene matches: 3. The CDR3 region is CASSERGQYYGYTF. The CDR3 coding sequence is TGTGCCAGCAGTGAACGGGGACAGTACTATGGCTACACCTTC.

This chain uses TRBV7-2 with TRBJ1-1; no clear D gene. V lost 2 bases and J lost 5, with 9 bases in between. This CDR3 has 13 amino acids. The germline V gene encodes CDR1 SGHTA and CDR2 FQGNSA. The CDR3 loop reads CASSLRRGTEAFF. As DNA, the CDR3 is TGTGCCAGCAGCTTAAGGAGAGGGACTGAAGCTTTCTTT.

The chain combines TRBV6-4 with TRBJ1-6; 9 bases fit TRBD1. The V gene's germline CDR1 is MRHNA and CDR2 SNTAGT. V shed 2 bases and J 8 bases; nucleotides not matched to a gene: 4. There are 15 residues in the CDR3. This CDR3 is CASSDGGQGYSPLHF. In nucleotides, the CDR3 is TGTGCCAGCAGTGACGGGGGACAGGGATATTCACCCCTCCACTTT.

In its sample, this clone was seen once. This chain links TRBV5-5 with TRBJ2-7, with 7 bases that match TRBD1. The junction had 7 bases not matched to a gene; V was cut back by 4 bases and J by 0 bases. Germline values: CDR1 SGHKS, CDR2 YYEKEE (reference sequence). The CDR3 runs to 15 residues. This CDR3 is CASSLGQPRSYEQYF. In DNA, the CDR3 is TGTGCCAGCAGCCTGGGACAGCCGCGCTCCTACGAGCAGTACTTC.

The genes are TRBV29-1 and TRBJ2-2; TRBD2 matches 14 bases. CDR3 length: 16 residues. V lost 6 bases, J lost 7 bases, and 10 bases stayed unmatched. Germline values: CDR1 SQVTM, CDR2 ANQGSEA. The CDR3 DNA reads as TGCAGCGTGAAGGGACTAGCGGGAGTAGGCATCGGGGAGCTGTTTTTT. Translating it yields CSVKGLAGVGIGELFF.

The CDR3: CASSSLENEKLFF. In DNA, the CDR3 is TGTGCCAGCAGCTCCTTGGAAAATGAAAAACTGTTTTTT. V gene TRBV9 combines with J gene TRBJ1-4; D is uncertain. The germline V gene has CDR1 SGDLS and CDR2 YYNGEE. V was shortened by 4 bases and J by 5 bases, with 9 bases between the two germline ends. CDR3 length equals 13 residues.

The chain is built from TRBV6-5 and TRBJ1-1; 8 nucleotides line up with TRBD1. The trim removed 6 bases at V and 5 bases at J, leaving 5 bases unmatched. Germline assignment: CDR1 MNHEY and CDR2 SVGAGI. The CDR3 runs to 13 residues. The CDR3 region has the DNA TGTGCCAGCAGATCCACAGGGGGTACTGAAGCTTTCTTT. Translating it yields CASRSTGGTEAFF.